This T cell receptor beta chain was profiled in a study of CD8+ T cells in alopecia areata (dated by TCRdb to between 2018 and 2020). Context from the whole study: The treated patients, all with moderate-to-severe alopecia areata, were enrolled in an open-label pilot trial of oral tofacitinib given at 5 to 10 mg twice daily. RNA was extracted with the PAXgene miRNA kit for fixed scalp, the miRNeasy kit for PBMCs, and the RNeasy kit for mouse skin. Disease severity in treated patients was measured with the SALT score, which quantifies the percentage of affected scalp surface area. On the human side, TCRbeta sequencing was run on scalp tissue and on sorted CD4+ and CD8+ peripheral blood T cells from healthy controls and from alopecia areata patients with either patchy or totalis/universalis disease. Scalp clonality was compared among normal scalp (n=4), patchy alopecia areata scalp (n=8), and alopecia totalis/universalis scalp (n=8). In both human patients and the C3H/HeJ mouse model, the study applied high-throughput TCRbeta sequencing to look at T cell clonal expansion in alopecia areata. Tofacitinib-treated patients had biopsies at baseline and at 4 and 24 weeks of treatment, with a later scalp biopsy in several patients. immunoSEQ multiplex PCR using 35 Vbeta forward primers and 13 Jbeta reverse primers was used to amplify TCRbeta CDR3 regions. Tofacitinib was administered for 6 to 18 months, and 6 months of follow-up off drug were then conducted to assess delayed response and recurrence.

For this clone: What antigen it recognizes has not been identified. No clone much larger than this one lies a single base away; base qualities are absent.

Receptors were amplified or captured by the immunoSEQ multiplex PCR assay. RNA was extracted from all samples and reverse transcribed into cDNA, which served as template for TCR sequencing. First-strand cDNA was synthesized with SuperScript III using a 2:1 mix of oligo-dT and random hexamers. A synthetic immune receptor repertoire was used to measure amplification bias, and any remaining bias was corrected computationally. The published analysis was carried out like this. Raw reads were preprocessed to remove errors, and CDR3 was defined by IMGT conventions from the conserved cysteine to phenylalanine. Clonality was computed by normalizing Shannon entropy by log2 of the number of productive unique TCRs and subtracting the result from 1. Whether each scalp clone was CD4 or CD8 was inferred by checking scalp TCRbeta sequences against the CD4 and CD8 repertoires from sorted blood. TCRdb's version of the immuneACCESS table is confined to in-frame rearrangements and falls short of the full clone set. An unresolved V gene accounts for under half of the shortfall where checked; the remainder is of unknown origin. V and J calls and clone size come straight from that table; D and trimming were deduced from the DNA. The sample table shows approximately 140,000 clones, and 82% are seen once. Clones ranked in the top ten supply about 25% of the sample.

Explained via the paper, the time point label denotes: more than three weeks on oral tofacitinib. The intended sense of this specimen's treatment or condition label: oral pan-JAK inhibitor, 5-10 mg twice daily. Peripheral blood and lesional scalp punch biopsies were obtained from patients with alopecia areata. After PBMCs were isolated by density centrifugation and stained for CD3, CD4 and CD8, a FACSAria was used to sort CD4+ and CD8+ T cells. Taken from the germline V gene (reference sequence), the CDR1 and CDR2 loops are SEHNR and FQNEAQ. The CDR3 holds 14 amino acids from the cysteine to the phenylalanine. Solely the CDR3 DNA is kept, with 42 bases framed from the first base. Here V drops 5 bases and J drops 0 bases, and the junction holds 4 bases not matched to any gene. General study outcomes and caveats: Resident alphabeta T cells in normal human skin are also sequenced, complicating scalp TCR repertoire analysis, unlike mouse skin dominated by gammadelta T cells. Shared TCR sequences between patients were less evident than in mice, which may be partly attributable to HLA diversity in the patient population. Higher clonality and more expanded CD8+ clones were observed in lesional scalp than in normal scalp, particularly in alopecia totalis/universalis, a finding suggestive of antigenic drive. During tofacitinib treatment, many expanded lesional clones stuck around in both scalp and blood, and this persistence may partly explain why relapse happens after treatment is stopped. Because the treated cohort was small and had just a single nonresponder, larger studies are needed to establish links between baseline CD8+ expansion and response. With tofacitinib, both scalp clonality and the number of expanded CD8+ clones among the top 100 scalp clones went down significantly.

The sample consisted of CD8+ T cells sorted from blood, taken at week 4, from a patient treated with tofacitinib. The sequence was obtained from a human donor with alopecia areata. The sequence is built from TRBV7-9 and TRBJ2-7; the junction holds 7 bases that match TRBD2. CDR3 region: CASSPTGGSYEQYF. Read as DNA, the sequence is TGTGCCAGCAGCCCCACGGGGGGCTCCTACGAGCAGTACTTC.